The rows below give T cell receptor beta chains drawn from one sample of a study of graft-versus-host responses after intestinal transplantation. Clones were sequenced by immunoSEQ multiplex PCR, and TCRdb holds only the in-frame ones, with some missing. The sample has 15,000 to 20,000 clones; approximately 89% are singletons. The material sequenced was bone marrow, taken approximately 120 days after transplant. These receptors were taken from a human patient who received an intestinal transplant, so some T cells may come from the graft donor. Both conserved end residues are part of each CDR3. A D gene is named only where the DNA matches it firmly. Rows may omit the clone size; those that give it use once, few, many or a size class.

clone size,D gene,V gene,J gene,CDR3 length,CDR3 DNA,CDR3 protein
.,TRBD2,TRBV28,TRBJ2-5,13,TGTGCCAGCACCCTAGCGGGAGTGGAGACCCAGTACTTC,CASTLAGVETQYF
.,.,TRBV28,TRBJ1-4,16,TGTGCCAGCAGTCCGATCGACGGACTCTTTAATGAAAAACTGTTTTTT,CASSPIDGLFNEKLFF
.,.,TRBV29-1,TRBJ2-5,15,TGCAGCGTCGAGTCTAGAACAAATAGGGCAGAGACCCAGTACTTC,CSVESRTNRAETQYF
.,TRBD2,TRBV6-5,TRBJ2-5,15,TGTGCCAGCAGCCGAGGGACTAGCGGGCAAGAGACCCAGTACTTC,CASSRGTSGQETQYF
.,.,TRBV5-1,TRBJ2-2,14,TGCGCCAGCAGCTTCGGGACCTACACCGGGGAGCTGTTTTTT,CASSFGTYTGELFF
once,TRBD2,TRBV7-3,TRBJ2-1,16,TGTGCCAGCAGCGTGCTAGCGGGCAGCTCCTACAATGAGCAGTTCTTC,CASSVLAGSSYNEQFF
.,.,TRBV29-1,TRBJ1-5,14,TGCAGCGTTGCCGGGACGGATAGCAATCAGCCCCAGCATTTT,CSVAGTDSNQPQHF
.,TRBD1,TRBV6-1,TRBJ1-2,15,TGTGCCAGCAGTGGGGACAGGGGGCTGCACTATGGCTACACCTTC,CASSGDRGLHYGYTF
.,.,TRBV19,TRBJ2-3,12,TGTGCCAGTAGTCCACAGGGTGATACGCAGTATTTT,CASSPQGDTQYF
.,.,TRBV2,TRBJ1-2,13,TGTGCCAGCAGTGAAGGGCAGGCCTATGGCTACACCTTC,CASSEGQAYGYTF
.,TRBD2,TRBV4-2,TRBJ2-5,16,TGTGCCAGCAGCCCGACGGATAGCGGGGGGGCAGAGACCCAGTACTTC,CASSPTDSGGAETQYF
.,.,TRBV6-6,TRBJ2-1,13,TGTGCCAGCCATTATATTACAACCAATGAGCAGTTCTTC,CASHYITTNEQFF
.,TRBD1,TRBV27,TRBJ1-2,15,TGTGCCAGCAGTTTACTCTACAGGGGAGGGTATGGCTACACCTTC,CASSLLYRGGYGYTF
.,.,TRBV19,TRBJ2-1,12,TGTGCCAGTAGTATTTTTCACAATGAGCAGTTCTTC,CASSIFHNEQFF
.,.,TRBV7-9,TRBJ1-4,11,TGTGCCAGCACCGGAGGCGAAAAACTGTTTTTT,CASTGGEKLFF
.,.,TRBV7-9,TRBJ2-7,13,TGTGCCAGCAGCTTAGTTCTCGGAGGTGAGCAGTACTTC,CASSLVLGGEQYF
.,TRBD1,TRBV5-8,TRBJ2-7,15,TGTGCCAGCAGCTCAGACGGGACAGTGGTTGTAGAGCAGTACTTC,CASSSDGTVVVEQYF
.,.,TRBV27,TRBJ2-5,13,TGTGCCAGCAGTGTTCCCGTGAGGGAGACCCAGTACTTC,CASSVPVRETQYF
once,TRBD1,TRBV2,TRBJ2-7,13,TGTGCCAGCAGTGCCGGGACAGCCTACGAGCAGTACTTC,CASSAGTAYEQYF
.,.,TRBV28,TRBJ2-7,13,TGTGCCAGCAGTTTTTCAAATTGGCCACGGCAGTACTTC,CASSFSNWPRQYF
.,TRBD2,TRBV6-5,TRBJ2-3,15,TGTGCCAGCACATGGGCGGGAGGGCGCACAGATACGCAGTATTTT,CASTWAGGRTDTQYF
.,.,TRBV7-8,TRBJ2-1,14,TGTGCCAGCAGCTTAAATCAGGTGGAGAATGAGCAGTTCTTC,CASSLNQVENEQFF
.,.,TRBV13,TRBJ2-1,11,TGTGCCAGCAGCTTAGAAGGGGAGCAGTTCTTC,CASSLEGEQFF
.,TRBD1,TRBV2,TRBJ2-5,15,TGTGCCAGCAGTGTGGGACAGCACTACCAAGAGACCCAGTACTTC,CASSVGQHYQETQYF
.,.,TRBV19,TRBJ1-2,12,TGTGCCAGTAACCCAGGCAACTATGGCTACACCTTC,CASNPGNYGYTF
once,.,TRBV6-1,TRBJ2-1,17,TGTGCCAGCAGTGAAGTGGGACTAAGGGGGGCCTACAATGAGCAGTTCTTC,CASSEVGLRGAYNEQFF
.,.,TRBV7-2,TRBJ1-2,15,TGTGCCAGCAGCTCTCAGGGCAGAGGGAACTATGGCTACACCTTC,CASSSQGRGNYGYTF
few,.,TRBV19,TRBJ1-5,14,TGTGCCAGTAGCCCTTCTTTTTCCTATCAGCCCCAGCATTTT,CASSPSFSYQPQHF
.,.,TRBV7-9,TRBJ2-5,14,TGTGCCAGCAGCTTGCAGAACTACCAAGAGACCCAGTACTTC,CASSLQNYQETQYF
once,.,TRBV30,TRBJ1-5,14,TGTGCCTGGAGTGTTTCCGGTAGCAATCAGCCCCAGCATTTT,CAWSVSGSNQPQHF
.,.,TRBV5-4,TRBJ1-5,14,TGTGCCAGCAGCTCCGGGGAGATCGCAGATACGCAGCATTTT,CASSSGEIADTQHF
.,.,TRBV9,TRBJ1-2,16,TGTGCCAGCAGCGTAGGGGGGCCCGGGACAAATGGCGGCTACACCTTC,CASSVGGPGTNGGYTF
.,.,TRBV11-2,TRBJ2-2,15,TGTGCCAGCAGCTTAGTTTACCGGGCCGGCGGGGAGCTGTTTTTT,CASSLVYRAGGELFF
.,.,TRBV6-6,TRBJ2-1,14,TGTGCCAGCACCGGGGGAACGGCCGACAATGAGCAGTTCTTC,CASTGGTADNEQFF
.,.,TRBV6-4,TRBJ1-5,19,TGTGCCAGCAGTGACCCAACAAGGGAGGGGAATCTGGGCAATCAGCCCCAGCATTTT,CASSDPTREGNLGNQPQHF
.,.,TRBV7-7,TRBJ2-7,15,TGTGCTAGCAGCTTAGATGAGCGGACCCCCTACGAGCAGTACTTC,CASSLDERTPYEQYF
.,TRBD2,TRBV27,TRBJ2-7,13,TGTGCCAGCAGGACTAGCGGAACCTACGAGCAGTACTTC,CASRTSGTYEQYF
medium-sized,TRBD2,TRBV6-4,TRBJ2-1,14,TGTGCCAGCAGTGAAGGGACTAGCGGCAATGAGCAGTTCTTC,CASSEGTSGNEQFF
.,.,TRBV6-5,TRBJ2-7,13,TGTGCCAGCAGACCCGGGACCCTCTACGAGCAGTACTTC,CASRPGTLYEQYF